These 10 T cell receptor beta chains originate from one sample sequenced in a study of T cells in localized non-small cell lung cancer. The protocol was immunoSEQ multiplex PCR, while the TCRdb copy is restricted to in-frame clones and leaves out a portion. The sample gives roughly 3,400 clones, 25% to 30% of which show up once; 9.6% is in the top ten. The sample in question was lung tumor tissue, obtained before any cancer treatment. The receptors here all came from a man aged 40 to 70 with stage I lung adenocarcinoma.

This clone has only a few counts. The chain is built from TRBV23-1 and TRBJ2-7; TRBD1 agrees at 7 bases. TRBV23-1 is given ORF status, its function remaining uncertain. V shed 6 bases, J shed 0 bases, and the junction held 8 bases outside the gene matches. This CDR3 has 15 residues. CDR3 nucleotide sequence: TGCGCCAGCAGCCTTAGGGCAGGGGGCTCCTACGAGCAGTACTTC. The encoded protein is CASSLRAGGSYEQYF.

This clone was detected only a few times. The chain joins TRBV9 to TRBJ1-1, with TRBD1 matching over 7 bases. J gave up 2 bases and V 5 bases, and 3 bases lay outside the gene matches. The CDR3 has 13 amino acids. CDR1 is SGDLS and CDR2 is YYNGEE in the germline V gene. This chain's CDR3 is CASRGQTNTEAFF. Written as DNA, the CDR3 is TGTGCCAGCAGGGGACAGACAAACACTGAAGCTTTCTTT.

This clone has only a few counts. This chain uses TRBV6-8 with TRBJ1-4; D is ambiguous. Trimming shortened V by 4 bases and J by 7 bases, and 10 bases separated the two germline ends. From germline, CDR1 is MNHGY and CDR2 SAAAGT. The CDR3 spans 13 residues. The CDR3 protein is CASSFLGGEKLFF. As DNA, the CDR3 is TGTGCCAGCAGTTTCCTGGGTGGTGAAAAACTGTTTTTT.

This chain connects TRBV18 to TRBJ1-2, with TRBD1 matching over 9 bases. Germline trimming cut 3 bases from V and 8 bases from J; bases unmatched to any gene: 13. CDR1 is KGHSH, CDR2 LQKENI, per germline. This CDR3 has 16 residues. CDR3 loop: CASSPTRQGGAGGYTF. CDR3 sequence (DNA): TGTGCCAGCTCACCCACCCGACAGGGGGGCGCGGGGGGCTACACCTTC.

This chain joins TRBV29-1 and TRBJ2-1, with 10 bases identical to TRBD2. This CDR3 contains 14 residues. Germline loops: CDR1 SQVTM, CDR2 ANQGSEA. V lost 6 bases, J lost 3 bases, and 5 bases stayed unmatched. The CDR3 nucleotides are TGCAGCGTGACCGTAGCGGGGGGCTACAATGAGCAGTTCTTC. It encodes CSVTVAGGYNEQFF.

V and J are TRBV18 and TRBJ1-6, with 8 bases matching TRBD1. CDR1 KGHSH and CDR2 LQKENI come from the germline V gene. This CDR3 contains 16 residues. After removal of 2 bases from V and 15 bases from J, the junction contained 15 bases not matched to a gene. The CDR3 nucleotides read TGTGCCAGCTCACCAACTCCGGGACAGGAGGTTGCTCACCTCCACTTT. As protein: CASSPTPGQEVAHLHF. The full variable domain, rest sourced from reference TRBV18 and TRBJ1-6, is NAGVMQNPRHLVRRRGQEARLRCSPMKGHSHVYWYRQLPEEGLKFMVYLQKENIIDESGMPKERFSAEFPKEGPSILRIQQVVRGDSAAYFCASSPTPGQEVAHLHFGNGTRLTVT.

This clone ranks as large. Other DNA sequences in this specimen translate into the identical CDR3. The V gene is TRBV18, the J gene TRBJ1-5, with 10 bases lining up with TRBD1. The CDR3 length is 15 residues. Germline V lookup: CDR1 KGHSH, CDR2 LQKENI. Trimming at V came to 6 bases and at J to 2 bases, leaving 4 bases not matched to a gene. CDR3: CASSPDRGGNQPQHF. CDR3 bases: TGTGCCAGCTCCCCGGACAGGGGGGGCAATCAGCCCCAGCATTTT.

V usage is TRBV2 and J usage is TRBJ1-2; 10 bases fit TRBD1. This CDR3 region has 14 residues. Germline V gene lookup returns CDR1 SNHLY and CDR2 FYNNEI. Trimming cost V 8 bases and J 4 bases; bases outside gene matches: 7. The CDR3 here is CASGLGQGTYGYTF. CDR3 nucleotide sequence: TGTGCCAGCGGACTGGGACAGGGGACCTATGGCTACACCTTC.

Only a few counts were recorded for this clone. The gene calls are TRBV11-3 and TRBJ1-6; TRBD1 agrees at 11 bases. Trimming took 4 bases from V and 6 from J; bases not matched to a gene: 2. The CDR3 consists of 15 residues. Looked up from germline, CDR1 is SGHNT and CDR2 is YENEEA. CDR3 amino acids: CASSWGTGGNSPLHF. The CDR3 coding sequence is TGTGCCAGCAGCTGGGGGACAGGGGGTAATTCACCCCTCCACTTT.

This clone was counted a few times. The chain carries TRBV11-3 and TRBJ1-4, with D possibly being TRBD1 (6 bases). Trimming took 5 bases from V and 4 from J, leaving 11 bases between them. CDR1 SGHNT and CDR2 YENEEA come from the germline V gene. The length of the CDR3 is 14 residues. CDR3 sequence: CASSRTVGNEKLFF. The CDR3 DNA follows: TGTGCCAGCAGCCGGACAGTCGGTAATGAAAAACTGTTTTTT.